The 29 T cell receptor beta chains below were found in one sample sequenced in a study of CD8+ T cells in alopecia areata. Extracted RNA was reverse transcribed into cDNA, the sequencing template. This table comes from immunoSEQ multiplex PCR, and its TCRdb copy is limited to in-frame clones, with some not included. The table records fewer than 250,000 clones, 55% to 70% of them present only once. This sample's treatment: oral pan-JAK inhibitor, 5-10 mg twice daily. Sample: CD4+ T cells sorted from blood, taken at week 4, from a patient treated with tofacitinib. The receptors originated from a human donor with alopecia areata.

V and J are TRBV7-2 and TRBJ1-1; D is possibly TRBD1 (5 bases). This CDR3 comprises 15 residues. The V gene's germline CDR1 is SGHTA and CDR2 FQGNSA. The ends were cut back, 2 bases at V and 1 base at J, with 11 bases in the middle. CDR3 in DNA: TGTGCCAGCAGCTTATTGCGGGGACGGAACACTGAAGCTTTCTTT. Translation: CASSLLRGRNTEAFF.

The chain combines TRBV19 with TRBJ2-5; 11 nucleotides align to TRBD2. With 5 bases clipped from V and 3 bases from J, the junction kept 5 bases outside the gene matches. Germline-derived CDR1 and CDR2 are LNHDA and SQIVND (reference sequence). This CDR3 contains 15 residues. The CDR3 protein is CASSSLLAGEETQYF. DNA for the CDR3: TGTGCCAGTAGTTCCCTACTAGCGGGGGAAGAGACCCAGTACTTC.

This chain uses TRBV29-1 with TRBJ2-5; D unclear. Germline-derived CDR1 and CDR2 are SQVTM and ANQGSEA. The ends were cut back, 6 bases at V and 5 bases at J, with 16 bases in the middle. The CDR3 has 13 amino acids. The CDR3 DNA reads TGCAGCGTCGAGGCACGGCTCTCGGAGACCCAGTACTTC. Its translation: CSVEARLSETQYF.

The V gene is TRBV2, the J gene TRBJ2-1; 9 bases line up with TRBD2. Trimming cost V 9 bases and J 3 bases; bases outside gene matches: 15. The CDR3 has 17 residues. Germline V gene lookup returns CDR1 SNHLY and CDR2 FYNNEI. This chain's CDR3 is CARAPRRTSANYNEQFF. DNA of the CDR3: TGTGCCAGAGCCCCCCGACGGACTAGCGCAAACTACAATGAGCAGTTCTTC.

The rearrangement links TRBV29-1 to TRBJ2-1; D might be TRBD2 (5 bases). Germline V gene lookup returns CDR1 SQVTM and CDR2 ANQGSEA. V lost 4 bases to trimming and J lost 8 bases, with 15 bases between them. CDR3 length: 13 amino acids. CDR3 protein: CSVGELVLDEQFF. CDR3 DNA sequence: TGCAGCGTTGGAGAACTAGTTTTGGATGAGCAGTTCTTC.

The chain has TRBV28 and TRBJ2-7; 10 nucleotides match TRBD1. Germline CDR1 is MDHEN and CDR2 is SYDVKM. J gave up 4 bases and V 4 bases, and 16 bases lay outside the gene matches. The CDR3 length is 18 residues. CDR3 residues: CASSSGTGDNFPPYEQYF. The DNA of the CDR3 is TGTGCCAGCAGTTCAGGGACAGGGGACAACTTTCCCCCTTACGAGCAGTACTTC.

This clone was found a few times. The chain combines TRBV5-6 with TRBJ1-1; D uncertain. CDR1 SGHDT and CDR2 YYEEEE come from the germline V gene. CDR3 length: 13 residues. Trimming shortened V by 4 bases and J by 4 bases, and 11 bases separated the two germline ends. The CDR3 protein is CASSMGRFTEAFF. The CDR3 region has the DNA TGTGCCAGCAGCATGGGAAGGTTCACTGAAGCTTTCTTT. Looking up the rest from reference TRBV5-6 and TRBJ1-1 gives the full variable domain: DAGVTQSPTHLIKTRGQQVTLRCSPKSGHDTVSWYQQALGQGPQFIFQYYEEEERQRGNFPDRFSGHQFPNYSSELNVNALLLGDSALYLCASSMGRFTEAFFGQGTRLTVV.

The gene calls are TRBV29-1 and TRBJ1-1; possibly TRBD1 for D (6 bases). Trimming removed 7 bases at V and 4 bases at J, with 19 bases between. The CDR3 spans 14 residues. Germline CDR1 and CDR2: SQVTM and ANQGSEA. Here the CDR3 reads CSAARGVEGTEAFF. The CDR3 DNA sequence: TGCAGCGCCGCGAGGGGGGTGGAAGGCACTGAAGCTTTCTTT.

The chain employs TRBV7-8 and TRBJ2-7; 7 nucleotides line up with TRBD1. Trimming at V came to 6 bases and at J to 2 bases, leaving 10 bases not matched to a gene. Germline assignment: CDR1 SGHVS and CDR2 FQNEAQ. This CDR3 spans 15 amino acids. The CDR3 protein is CASSGDSLTTYEQYF. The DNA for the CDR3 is TGTGCCAGCAGTGGGGACAGCCTCACAACCTACGAGCAGTACTTC. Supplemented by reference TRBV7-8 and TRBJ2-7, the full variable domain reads GAGVSQSPRYKVAKRGQDVALRCDPISGHVSLFWYQQALGQGPEFLTYFQNEAQLDKSGLPSDRFFAERPEGSVSTLKIQRTQQEDSAVYLCASSGDSLTTYEQYFGPGTRLTVT.

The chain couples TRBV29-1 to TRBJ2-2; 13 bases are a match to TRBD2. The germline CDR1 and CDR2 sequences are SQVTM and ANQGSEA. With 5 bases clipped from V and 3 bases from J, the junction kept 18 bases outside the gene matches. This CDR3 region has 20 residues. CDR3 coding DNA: TGCAGCGTTCGGCCGAGACTAGCGGGAGGACGGGGACAGGACACCGGGGAGCTGTTTTTT. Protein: CSVRPRLAGGRGQDTGELFF.

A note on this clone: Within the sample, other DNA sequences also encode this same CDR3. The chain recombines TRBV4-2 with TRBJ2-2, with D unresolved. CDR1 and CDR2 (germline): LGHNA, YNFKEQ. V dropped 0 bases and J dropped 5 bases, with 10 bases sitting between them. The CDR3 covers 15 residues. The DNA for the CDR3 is TGTGCCAGCAGCCAAGATCTGGGGTTTACCGGGGAGCTGTTTTTT. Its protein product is CASSQDLGFTGELFF.

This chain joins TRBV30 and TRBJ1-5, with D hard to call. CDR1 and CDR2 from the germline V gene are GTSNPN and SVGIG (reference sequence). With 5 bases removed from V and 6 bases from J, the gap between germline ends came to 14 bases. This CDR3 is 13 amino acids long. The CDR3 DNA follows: TGTGCCTGGGGGCCTTCGTCGGTTCAGCCCCAGCATTTT. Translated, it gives CAWGPSSVQPQHF.

This CDR3 is CASALAGTLTGELFF. The CDR3 bases are TGTGCCAGCGCACTAGCGGGTACGCTCACCGGGGAGCTGTTTTTT. The V call is TRBV5-4, the J call TRBJ2-2; 9 nucleotides match TRBD2. Germline V gene data show CDR1 as SGHNT and CDR2 as YYREEE (reference sequence). V trimming: 7 bases; J trimming: 4 bases; junction bases outside the gene matches: 8. The CDR3 has 15 amino acids.

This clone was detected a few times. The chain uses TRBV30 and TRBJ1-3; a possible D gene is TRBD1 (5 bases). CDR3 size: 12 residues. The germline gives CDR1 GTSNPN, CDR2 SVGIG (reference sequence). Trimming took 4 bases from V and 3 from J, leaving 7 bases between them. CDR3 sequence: CAWTTGGNTIYF. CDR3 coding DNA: TGTGCCTGGACCACAGGTGGAAACACCATATATTTT.

CDR3 sequence reads: CASSPYVTREKSYNEQFF. The CDR3 DNA sequence: TGTGCCAGCAGCCCCTACGTTACGAGGGAGAAATCCTACAATGAGCAGTTCTTC. The genes are TRBV7-9 and TRBJ2-1, with TRBD2 as a possible D gene (5 bases). The V gene's germline CDR1 is SEHNR and CDR2 FQNEAQ (reference sequence). V was pared by 5 bases and J by 1 base, with 21 bases between. This CDR3 region has 18 residues.

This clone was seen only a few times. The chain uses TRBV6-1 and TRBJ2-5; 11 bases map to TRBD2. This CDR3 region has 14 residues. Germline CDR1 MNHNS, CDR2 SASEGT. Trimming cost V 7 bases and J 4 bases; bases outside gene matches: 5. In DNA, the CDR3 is TGTGCCAGCACCGCCACTAGCGGGAGAGAGACCCAGTACTTC. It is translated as CASTATSGRETQYF.

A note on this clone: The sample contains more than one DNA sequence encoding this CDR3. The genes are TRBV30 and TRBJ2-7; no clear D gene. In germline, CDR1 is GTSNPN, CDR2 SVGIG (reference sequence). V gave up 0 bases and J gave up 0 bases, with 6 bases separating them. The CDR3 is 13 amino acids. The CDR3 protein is CAWSVGSSYEQYF. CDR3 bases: TGTGCCTGGAGTGTGGGTAGCTCCTACGAGCAGTACTTC.

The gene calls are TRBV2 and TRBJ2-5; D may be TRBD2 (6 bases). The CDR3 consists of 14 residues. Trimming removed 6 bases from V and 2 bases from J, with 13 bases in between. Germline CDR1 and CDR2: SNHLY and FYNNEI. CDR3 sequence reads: CASRVSGGQETQYF. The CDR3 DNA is TGTGCCAGCAGGGTTAGTGGAGGGCAAGAGACCCAGTACTTC. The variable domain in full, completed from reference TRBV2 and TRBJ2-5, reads EPEVTQTPSHQVTQMGQEVILRCVPISNHLYFYWYRQILGQKVEFLVSFYNNEISEKSEIFDDQFSVERPDGSNFTLKIRSTKLEDSAMYFCASRVSGGQETQYFGPGTRLLVL.

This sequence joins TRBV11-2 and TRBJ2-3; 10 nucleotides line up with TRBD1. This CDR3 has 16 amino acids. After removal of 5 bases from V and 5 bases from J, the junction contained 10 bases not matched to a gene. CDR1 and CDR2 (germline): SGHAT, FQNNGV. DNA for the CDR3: TGTGCCAGCAGCCAAAGGGCGGACAGGGGGATAGATACGCAGTATTTT. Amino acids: CASSQRADRGIDTQYF.

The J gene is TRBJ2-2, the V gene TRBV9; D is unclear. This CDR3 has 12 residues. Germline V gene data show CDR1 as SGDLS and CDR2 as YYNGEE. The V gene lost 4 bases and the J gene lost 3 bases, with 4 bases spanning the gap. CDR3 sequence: CASSFHTGELFF. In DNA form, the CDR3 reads TGTGCCAGCAGCTTTCACACCGGGGAGCTGTTTTTT.

The CDR3 DNA reads as TGTGCCTGGAGTGTACTCGGAAACACCATATATTTT. Translated, it gives CAWSVLGNTIYF. The V call is TRBV30, the J call TRBJ1-3, with D unresolved. Deletions cut 0 bases from V and 4 bases from J, with 4 bases between. Germline V lookup: CDR1 GTSNPN, CDR2 SVGIG (reference sequence). The CDR3 spans 12 residues.

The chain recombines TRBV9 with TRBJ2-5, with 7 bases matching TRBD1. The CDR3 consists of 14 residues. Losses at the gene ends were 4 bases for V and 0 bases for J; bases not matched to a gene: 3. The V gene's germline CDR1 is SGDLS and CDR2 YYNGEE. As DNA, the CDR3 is TGTGCCAGCAGCTATGGGACAGACCAAGAGACCCAGTACTTC. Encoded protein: CASSYGTDQETQYF.

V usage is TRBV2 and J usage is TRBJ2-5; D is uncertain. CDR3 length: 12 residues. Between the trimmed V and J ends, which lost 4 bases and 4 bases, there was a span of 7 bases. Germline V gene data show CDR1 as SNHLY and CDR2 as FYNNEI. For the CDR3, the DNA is TGTGCCAGCAGTGCGTGGGGAGAGACCCAGTACTTC. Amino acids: CASSAWGETQYF.

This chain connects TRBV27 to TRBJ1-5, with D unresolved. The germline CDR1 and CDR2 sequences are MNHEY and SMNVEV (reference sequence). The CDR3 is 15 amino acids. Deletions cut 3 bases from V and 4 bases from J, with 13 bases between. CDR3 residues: CASSFYGPSNQPQHF. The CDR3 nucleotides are TGTGCCAGCAGTTTTTACGGGCCATCGAATCAGCCCCAGCATTTT.

This chain's CDR3 is CASSQAVSYEQYF. CDR3 nucleotide sequence: TGTGCCAGCAGCCAAGCGGTCTCCTACGAGCAGTACTTC. The chain combines TRBV7-6 with TRBJ2-7; maybe TRBD2 (5 bases). The CDR3 extends over 13 amino acids. Looked up from germline, CDR1 is SGHVS and CDR2 is FNYEAQ. The V end lost 5 bases, the J end lost 0 bases, and 8 bases lay between the germline ends.

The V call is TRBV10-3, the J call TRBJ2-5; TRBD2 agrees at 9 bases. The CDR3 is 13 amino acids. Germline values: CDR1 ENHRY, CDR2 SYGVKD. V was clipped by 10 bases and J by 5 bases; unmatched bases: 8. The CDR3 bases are TGTGCCACCTCGAGGACTAGCGCTGAGACCCAGTACTTC. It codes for CATSRTSAETQYF.

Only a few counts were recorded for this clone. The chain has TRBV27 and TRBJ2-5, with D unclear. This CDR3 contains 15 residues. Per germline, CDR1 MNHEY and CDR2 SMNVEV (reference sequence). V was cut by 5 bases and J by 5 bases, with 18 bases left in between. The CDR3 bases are TGTGCCAGCAGTACCCCGTCAAAGGGTCGGGAGACCCAGTACTTC. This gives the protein CASSTPSKGRETQYF.

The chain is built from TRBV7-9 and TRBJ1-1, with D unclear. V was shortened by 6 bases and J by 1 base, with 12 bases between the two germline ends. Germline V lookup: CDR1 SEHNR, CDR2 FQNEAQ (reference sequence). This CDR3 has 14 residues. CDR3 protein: CASSSTPGNTEAFF. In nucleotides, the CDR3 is TGTGCCAGCAGTTCAACTCCAGGGAACACTGAAGCTTTCTTT. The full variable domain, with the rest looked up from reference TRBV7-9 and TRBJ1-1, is DTGVSQNPRHKITKRGQNVTFRCDPISEHNRLYWYRQTLGQGPEFLTYFQNEAQLEKSRLLSDRFSAERPKGSFSTLEIQRTEQGDSAMYLCASSSTPGNTEAFFGQGTRLTVV.

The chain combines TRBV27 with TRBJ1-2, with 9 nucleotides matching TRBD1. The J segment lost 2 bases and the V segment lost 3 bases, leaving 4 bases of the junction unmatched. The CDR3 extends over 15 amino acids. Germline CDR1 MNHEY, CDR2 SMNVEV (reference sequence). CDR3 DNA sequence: TGTGCCAGCAGTTTCCAAGGGACAGGGAACTATGGCTACACCTTC. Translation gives CASSFQGTGNYGYTF.